The clone carrying this T cell receptor (beta chain) has a single count. The CDR3 covers 11 residues. Trimming cost V 6 bases and J 7 bases; bases outside gene matches: 5. Germline CDR1 and CDR2: SQVTM and ANQGSEA. Time point reported: peripheral blood 6 weeks after treatment start. Sample numbers ranged from 1 to 8 per patient, encompassing pretreatment and on-treatment collections. The sample comes from a study of PD-L1 blockade in urothelial cancer. Study-level background: Blood underwent analysis 3 weeks (second dose) and 6 weeks after treatment began.

Sequencing was performed with immunoSEQ multiplex PCR; in TCRdb, only in-frame clones are kept and a portion is missing. The sample comprises 40,000 to 45,000 clones, roughly 81% of which are singletons, and 2% to 3% rests with the top ten. Sample: PBMCs, taken around atezolizumab (anti-PD-L1) treatment. J is TRBJ1-2 and V is TRBV29-1; 7 positions match TRBD1. This TCR came from a man between 65 and 80 years old with urothelial cancer. The CDR3 DNA follows: TGCAGCGTCGAGGGGGCGGGTGGCTACACCTTC. Protein: CSVEGAGGYTF.